Listed below are T cell receptor beta chains from one sample, sequenced in a study of metastatic and nonmetastatic thyroid tumors. Using MiXCR, TCRdb reanalyzed the PCR reads. The table shows fewer than 20,000 clones, with approximately 27% occurring only once. Material for sequencing was tumor tissue. Receptor source: a female donor with papillary thyroid cancer or a benign thyroid nodule (not recorded which). Some clones in this sample may be carry-over from other donors' samples. The CDR3 runs from the conserved cysteine through the conserved F or W. Fields, in order: clone size, D gene, V gene, J gene, CDR3 protein, CDR3 DNA. The D gene is left open where the match is weak. The size entry is marked missing in some rows and otherwise reads once, few, many or a size class.

>many|.|TRBV24-1|TRBJ1-2
CATSVAGNYGYTF
TGTGCCACCAGTGTTGCCGGGAACTATGGCTACACCTTC
>.|.|TRBV19|TRBJ1-5
CASSVGLDQPQHF
TGTGCCAGTAGTGTGGGTTTAGATCAGCCCCAGCATTTT
>many|TRBD1|TRBV6-1|TRBJ2-7
CASSLDRVSEQYF
TGTGCCAGCAGCTTGGACAGGGTGTCCGAGCAGTACTTC
>.|.|TRBV7-3|TRBJ2-1
CASSLWGVNEQFF
TGTGCCAGCAGCTTATGGGGTGTCAATGAGCAGTTCTTC
>.|.|TRBV5-5|TRBJ1-5
CASSLDPASSNQPQHF
TGTGCCAGCAGCTTGGATCCGGCCTCGAGCAATCAGCCCCAGCATTTT
>.|.|TRBV10-3|TRBJ2-2
CAISRTNTGELFF
TGTGCCATCTCGCGGACGAACACCGGGGAGCTGTTTTTT
>few|TRBD2|TRBV27|TRBJ2-5
CAGSSLAGGGTQYF
TGTGCCGGCAGTTCACTAGCGGGAGGTGGGACCCAGTACTTC
>.|.|TRBV5-1|TRBJ2-6
CASSSQGSGANVLTF
TGCGCCAGCAGCTCCCAGGGATCTGGGGCCAACGTCCTGACTTTC
>few|.|TRBV6-1|TRBJ1-3
CAGKTQGGNTIYF
TGTGCCGGCAAGACGCAGGGAGGAAACACCATATATTTT
>.|.|TRBV7-2|TRBJ1-3
CASSFLISGNTIYF
TGTGCCAGCAGCTTTCTTATCTCTGGAAACACCATATATTTT
>many|.|TRBV7-2|TRBJ1-1
CASSRRADTEAFF
TGTGCCAGCAGCCGAAGAGCAGACACTGAAGCTTTCTTT
>medium-sized|.|TRBV6-1|TRBJ2-1
CASSAQGGSYNEQFF
TGTGCCAGCAGTGCCCAAGGGGGCTCCTACAATGAGCAGTTCTTC
>.|TRBD1|TRBV6-5|TRBJ1-2
CASSYQGAVGYTF
TGTGCCAGCAGTTACCAGGGGGCAGTTGGCTACACCTTC
>many|.|TRBV7-8|TRBJ2-6
CASSLGPSAYSGANVLTF
TGTGCCAGCAGCTTAGGGCCTAGCGCCTACTCTGGGGCCAACGTCCTGACTTTC
>many|.|TRBV7-9|TRBJ2-1
CASSLMHFNEQFF
TGTGCCAGCAGCTTAATGCACTTTAATGAGCAGTTCTTC
>many|.|TRBV20-1|TRBJ2-3
CSAGGTSSDTQYF
TGCAGTGCCGGAGGTACCAGCTCAGATACGCAGTATTTT
>.|.|TRBV20-1|TRBJ2-1
CSARVVDWPNEQFF
TGCAGTGCTAGAGTTGTGGACTGGCCCAATGAGCAGTTCTTC
>.|.|TRBV18|TRBJ1-3
CASSPATDSISGNTIYF
TGTGCCAGCTCACCAGCGACAGACTCGATCTCTGGAAACACCATATATTTT
>.|.|TRBV7-2|TRBJ2-6
CASSSQIGGANVLTF
TGTGCCAGCAGCTCCCAGATTGGTGGGGCCAACGTCCTGACTTTC
>.|TRBD1|TRBV5-1|TRBJ1-3
CASSRGQPAGNTIYF
TGCGCCAGCAGCCGGGGACAGCCGGCTGGAAACACCATATATTTT
>.|.|TRBV11-2|TRBJ1-1
CASSLDRTEAFF
TGTGCCAGCAGCTTAGATCGCACTGAAGCTTTCTTT
>medium-sized|.|TRBV3-1|TRBJ2-4
CASSQATKNIQYF
TGTGCCAGCAGCCAAGCAACCAAAAACATTCAGTACTTC
>.|.|TRBV13|TRBJ2-3
CASSFSQRVPDTQYF
TGTGCCAGCAGCTTTTCCCAGCGGGTCCCAGATACGCAGTATTTT